The present TCR beta chain was sequenced within a study of immune characterization of retroperitoneal liposarcoma. In the case of this clonotype: This CDR3 is missing its conserved last phenylalanine or tryptophan, likely due to a read error.

Germline values: CDR1 MNHNS, CDR2 SASEGT. CDR3 length: 13 residues. J was trimmed by 2 bases and V by 6 bases; bases with no gene match: 1. TCRdb re-derived calls from the PCR reads in MiXCR, one entry per CDR3 protein. The table includes over 10,000 distinct CDR3 sequences, approximately 50% detected once. The sequenced sample was tumor tissue. The chain employs TRBV6-1 and TRBJ2-1; 7 bases are a match to TRBD1. This TCR derives from a female donor with retroperitoneal liposarcoma. The CDR3 loop reads CASRRGPYNEQFL. The CDR3 nucleotides are TGTGCCAGCAGGAGGGGGCCCTACAATGAGCAGTTCTTA.